These T cell receptor beta chains were read from a single sample in a study of control samples from healthy donors and cancer patients. The method was immunoSEQ multiplex PCR; TCRdb's version includes in-frame clones alone and lacks a portion of them. Of roughly 76,000 clones in the sample, approximately 93% were seen once. The source material was PBMCs. These TCRs come from a middle-aged woman with lung cancer. Both conserved end residues are part of each CDR3. The D gene is left open where the match is weak. Only part of the rows carry a size: once, few, many, or a class if the clone is expanded.

d_call | j_call | clone_size | v_call | cdr3_aa | cdr3_nt
TRBD1 | TRBJ1-1 | NA | TRBV6-6 | CASSSFTGTGEPEAFF | TGTGCCAGCAGTTCGTTTACCGGGACAGGGGAGCCTGAAGCTTTCTTT
NA | TRBJ2-2 | NA | TRBV11-3 | CASSPIGRTQNTGELFF | TGTGCCAGCAGCCCTATAGGACGGACTCAGAACACCGGGGAGCTGTTTTTT
TRBD2 | TRBJ2-7 | NA | TRBV10-2 | CASSERLAGVSSYEQYF | TGCGCCAGCAGTGAGAGGCTAGCGGGGGTCAGCTCCTACGAGCAGTACTTC
NA | TRBJ2-1 | NA | TRBV4-1 | CASSQEVRPHNEQFF | TGCGCCAGCAGCCAAGAGGTCCGACCGCACAATGAGCAGTTCTTC
NA | TRBJ2-5 | NA | TRBV18 | CASSPVHGETQYF | TGTGCCAGCTCACCAGTCCACGGGGAGACCCAGTACTTC
NA | TRBJ1-4 | NA | TRBV10-3 | CAISGLGGSNEKLFF | TGTGCCATCAGTGGCCTCGGGGGGTCTAATGAAAAACTGTTTTTT
NA | TRBJ2-4 | NA | TRBV6-2/TRBV6-3 | CASSSSGLDGNIQYF | TGTGCCAGCAGCTCATCGGGACTTGATGGAAACATTCAGTACTTC
NA | TRBJ2-7 | few | TRBV2 | CASSSAKPPYEQYF | TGTGCCAGCAGTTCTGCCAAGCCCCCCTACGAGCAGTACTTC
NA | TRBJ2-5 | NA | TRBV11-2 | CASSPPEETQYF | TGTGCCAGCAGCCCCCCCGAAGAGACCCAGTACTTC
NA | TRBJ1-3 | NA | TRBV11-2 | CASSSLAGAEF | TGTGCCAGCAGCTCCCTAGCCGGGGCGGAATTT
TRBD1 | TRBJ2-3 | NA | TRBV5-8 | CASSMGRTGGVSDTQYF | TGTGCCAGCAGCATGGGCAGGACAGGGGGCGTCTCAGATACGCAGTATTTT
NA | TRBJ1-5 | NA | TRBV6-5 | CASSTQGSNQPQHF | TGTGCCAGCAGTACTCAGGGTAGCAATCAGCCCCAGCATTTT
TRBD1 | TRBJ1-1 | once | TRBV19 | CASRIRTGAGDEAFF | TGTGCCAGTAGAATCCGGACAGGAGCTGGAGACGAGGCTTTCTTT
NA | TRBJ1-2 | NA | TRBV30 | CAWSPRLGEGYTF | TGTGCCTGGAGTCCCCGACTCGGTGAGGGCTACACCTTC
NA | TRBJ2-3 | NA | TRBV4-1 | CASSQGGPATFTDTQYF | TGCGCCAGCAGCCAAGGCGGGCCGGCAACCTTCACAGATACGCAGTATTTT
TRBD1 | TRBJ1-5 | NA | TRBV2 | CASQRGQGNQPQHF | TGTGCCAGTCAACGGGGACAGGGGAATCAGCCCCAGCATTTT
NA | TRBJ1-2 | NA | TRBV4-1 | CASSQDRDRNYGYTF | TGCGCCAGCAGCCAAGACCGTGACAGGAACTATGGCTACACCTTC
NA | TRBJ2-7 | NA | TRBV15 | CATSPLFRGSYEQYF | TGTGCCACCAGCCCCCTTTTTCGGGGCTCCTACGAGCAGTACTTC